The T cell receptor beta chain under discussion was sequenced for a study of cytotoxic CD8 clonotypes in ibrutinib-treated CLL. Trimming removed 3 bases from V and 7 bases from J; junction bases left unmatched: 7. The CDR3 contains 13 residues. Germline V gives CDR1 GTSNPN, CDR2 SVGIG (reference sequence). Study results and caveats: Public clonotypes, an uncommon group, contracted or remained stable on treatment. Rising at ibrutinib response, clonality subsequently fell back toward baseline at progression. Collection times varied between progressing and sustained-remission patients.

A remark on this clone: Antigen unknown.

Libraries were prepared by immunoSEQ multiplex PCR; TCRdb keeps only in-frame clonotypes and omits some of them. This sample has about 200,000 clones, with more than 75% found just once. The sequencing used PBMCs, collected after 12 months of ibrutinib treatment. The rearrangement links TRBV30 to TRBJ2-7, with 9 bases lining up with TRBD2. The clonotype originates from a human donor with chronic lymphocytic leukemia. CDR3 region: CAWRVSGGGEQYF. For the CDR3, the DNA is TGTGCCTGGAGGGTTAGCGGGGGAGGGGAGCAGTACTTC. Full variable domain (missing parts from reference TRBV30 and TRBJ2-7): SQTIHQWPATLVQPVGSPLSLECTVEGTSNPNLYWYRQAAGRGLQLLFYSVGIGQISSEVPQNLSASRPQDRQFILSSKKLLLSDSGFYLCAWRVSGGGEQYFGPGTRLTVT.